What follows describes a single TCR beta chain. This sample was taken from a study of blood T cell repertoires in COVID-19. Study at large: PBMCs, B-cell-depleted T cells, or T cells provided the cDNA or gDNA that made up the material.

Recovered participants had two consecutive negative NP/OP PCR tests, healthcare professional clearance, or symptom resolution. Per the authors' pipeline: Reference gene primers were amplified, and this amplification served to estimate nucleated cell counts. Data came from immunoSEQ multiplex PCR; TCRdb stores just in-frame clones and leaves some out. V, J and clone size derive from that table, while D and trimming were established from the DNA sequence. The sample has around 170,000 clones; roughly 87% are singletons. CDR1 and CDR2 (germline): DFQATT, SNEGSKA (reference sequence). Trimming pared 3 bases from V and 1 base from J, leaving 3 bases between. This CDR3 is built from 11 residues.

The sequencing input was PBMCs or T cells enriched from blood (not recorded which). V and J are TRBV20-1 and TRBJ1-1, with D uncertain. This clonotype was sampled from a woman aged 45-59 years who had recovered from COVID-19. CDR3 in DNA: TGCAGTGCTAGGAGGAACACTGAAGCTTTCTTT. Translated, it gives CSARRNTEAFF.